This TCR beta chain appears in the sequencing data of a study of blood T cell repertoires in COVID-19. The CDR3 is 15 amino acids. Using immunoSEQ multiplex PCR, the repertoire was profiled, and TCRdb retains in-frame clones only, with some absent. The sample shows approximately 100,000 clones, roughly 89% of them seen only once. The specimen was peripheral blood. This receptor was identified in a human donor with COVID-19, enrolled during active disease. The donor label of this sample is uncertain. This chain links TRBV21-1 with TRBJ2-1; the table names TRBD2, a call not compared with the DNA. TRBV21-1 is flagged as a pseudogene. The CDR3 bases are TGTGCCAGCAGCCCCCCGACTACCGGGGGCAATGAGCAGTTCTTC. It specifies CASSPPTTGGNEQFF.